Following are 10 T cell receptor beta chains from one sample sequenced in a study of T cells in Graves' hyperthyroidism and ophthalmopathy. RNA transcripts yielded amplified TCR beta CDR3 regions. The TCR CDR3 first-round RT-PCR relied on the HTBI primer set. TCRdb re-called the multiplex PCR reads through MiXCR, storing one row per CDR3 protein. The repertoire holds about 520,000 distinct CDR3 sequences, with 24% as singletons. Source material: blood. The receptors originated from a woman under 40 with Graves' ophthalmopathy.

The chain has TRBV20-1 and TRBJ1-2, with TRBD1 matching over 8 bases. The CDR3 totals 12 residues. After removal of 6 bases from V and 13 bases from J, the junction contained 13 bases not matched to a gene. Germline V gene data show CDR1 as DFQATT and CDR2 as SNEGSKA (reference sequence). DNA for the CDR3: TGCAGTGCCGACGACAGGGGTCTTGGCAGCACCTTC. Residues: CSADDRGLGSTF.

V usage is TRBV27 and J usage is TRBJ1-5, with TRBD1 as a possible D gene (6 bases). In germline, CDR1 is MNHEY, CDR2 SMNVEV (reference sequence). Trimming left V 5 bases short and J 0 bases short, with 11 bases between. The CDR3 totals 15 residues. CDR3 amino acids: CASSRDTHSNQPQHF. The CDR3 DNA sequence: TGTGCCAGCAGTAGGGACACCCATAGCAATCAGCCCCAGCATTTT.

The chain carries TRBV28 and TRBJ1-1; no clear D. The CDR3 is 13 residues long. V gave up 4 bases and J gave up 4 bases, with 10 bases separating them. From germline, CDR1 is MDHEN and CDR2 SYDVKM. The CDR3 DNA is TGTGCCAGCAGTTCCAACCTTCTCACTGAAGCTTTCTTT. This encodes CASSSNLLTEAFF.

This clonotype has only a few counts. This rearrangement joins TRBV12-3 or TRBV12-4 to TRBJ1-2, with D unclear. Deletions cut 7 bases from V and 6 bases from J, with 21 bases between. The CDR3 covers 15 residues. CDR3 sequence: CASTLRSTARDGYTF. The CDR3, as DNA: TGTGCCAGCACCCTTCGCAGTACGGCGCGTGATGGCTACACCTTC.

The V and J genes are TRBV14 and TRBJ1-2, with D tentatively TRBD1 (5 bases). Germline V lookup: CDR1 SGHDN, CDR2 FVKESK. Between the trimmed V and J ends, which lost 2 bases and 8 bases, there was a span of 15 bases. The CDR3 totals 14 residues. The CDR3 region is CASSQNRGASGYTF. For the CDR3, the DNA is TGTGCCAGCAGCCAAAATAGGGGCGCAAGCGGCTACACCTTC.

This clonotype was recorded at least ten times. V usage is TRBV4-1 and J usage is TRBJ1-2; 11 bases match TRBD1. The V segment lost 0 bases and the J segment 5 bases; nucleotides outside the gene matches: 8. This CDR3 contains 17 residues. Looked up from germline, CDR1 is MGHRA and CDR2 is YSYEKL. The CDR3 DNA is TGCGCCAGCAGCCAAGATCCGGGGACAGGGGGAAGGTATGGCTACACCTTC. Translating gives CASSQDPGTGGRYGYTF.

This clonotype showed up many times. The chain couples TRBV2 to TRBJ1-5; D ambiguous. CDR1 is SNHLY, CDR2 FYNNEI, per germline. This CDR3 has 13 amino acids. The V end lost 8 bases, the J end lost 7 bases, and 15 bases lay between the germline ends. The CDR3: CASENLDRQPQHF. In DNA form, the CDR3 reads TGTGCCAGCGAGAATCTGGATAGGCAGCCCCAGCATTTT.

The J gene is TRBJ1-2, the V gene TRBV11-2; D may be TRBD1 (5 bases). Germline CDR1 and CDR2: SGHAT and FQNNGV. The CDR3 spans 17 residues. V was cut by 6 bases and J by 3 bases, with 23 bases left in between. The CDR3 protein is CASSNPGLGPTYYGYTF. The CDR3 DNA follows: TGTGCCAGCAGTAACCCCGGATTGGGGCCTACTTACTATGGCTACACCTTC.

This clonotype was picked up many times. The V and J genes are TRBV10-3 and TRBJ1-1, with 7 bases lining up with TRBD1. Looked up from germline, CDR1 is ENHRY and CDR2 is SYGVKD. Trimming removed 1 base from V and 1 base from J; junction bases left unmatched: 12. This CDR3 contains 18 residues. The CDR3 sequence: CAISEYLTGIVQNTEAFF. The DNA for the CDR3 is TGTGCCATCAGTGAGTATTTGACAGGGATAGTCCAGAACACTGAAGCTTTCTTT.

This clonotype was counted ten times or more. V gene TRBV20-1 combines with J gene TRBJ2-7; TRBD1 agrees at 9 bases. V lost 1 base, J lost 5 bases, and 6 bases stayed unmatched. CDR1 is DFQATT and CDR2 is SNEGSKA in the germline V gene (reference sequence). This CDR3 is built from 14 residues. The CDR3 nucleotides read TGCAGTGCTAGAGGCGGACAGGGGTTCGACGAGCAGTACTTC. Translated: CSARGGQGFDEQYF.